The entry below gives a single T cell receptor beta chain sequence along with its context. The sample holds many counts of this clonotype. The antigen it recognizes is unknown. There are no base qualities to consult, and no much larger clone falls within one base. TCR beta CDR3 regions were amplified from RNA transcripts. The TCR CDR3 was subjected to a first round of RT-PCR using the HTBI primer set and the Qiagen OneStep RT-PCR kit. A second multiplex PCR round built the libraries, followed by size selection and purification. Sequencing of the libraries was done on an Illumina HiSeq2000 using paired-end 100 bp reads. In the original analysis: SOAPnuke was used to process the raw data, with reads discarded if the reads contained adapters or uncalled bases, had a mean Phred below 15, or lacked an exact constant-primer or identifier match. High-quality paired reads were merged using COPE v1.2.5, and each unique nucleotide sequence was defined as a clonotype. Clonotypes were aligned to IMGT TRBV, TRBD and TRBJ reference segments using MiTCR v1.1. Analysis was restricted to V-J combinations with a frequency above 0.0001, which covered 98% to 99.2% of repertoires. The TCS score was defined as the ratio of F50 (clonal expansion) to E x V (chaos), calculated using BLOSUM62-based TCRdist between CDR3 peptides within each V-J. Welch's t-statistics and random forest reduced fewer than 550 V-J features to roughly 13, which were used in a naive Bayes classifier (R e1071). Through fastp at Q25 and MiXCR, TCRdb rebuilt clones from the public reads, retaining in-frame beta chains. Rows are unified per CDR3 protein, each entry keeping the most common DNA and genes. The V and J calls were determined by TCRdb, not by the authors. This sample has 380,000 or so distinct CDR3 sequences in its table, and under 20% of those were observed once. The ten largest account for about 4% of the sample.

The sample originates from a study of T cells in Graves' hyperthyroidism and ophthalmopathy (dated by TCRdb to between 2019 and 2020). Notes on the research overall: Peripheral blood samples were taken at the time of initial diagnosis, prior to any treatment. To identify distinguishing TCR V-J signatures, a discovery cohort of around 98 patients was used, comprising 40 to 45 with Graves' ophthalmopathy and around 57 with stable Graves' hyperthyroidism. Prospective prediction of ophthalmopathy was tested in an independent validation cohort of 18 to 20 hyperthyroidism patients and 15 to 17 patients who later progressed to ophthalmopathy. The approximately 97 discovery patients were randomly divided into training and test sets at a 7:3 ratio. Thyroid tissue and blood T-cell repertoires from roughly six Graves' hyperthyroidism patients were also compared in the study. After blood sampling, hyperthyroidism patients were treated with methimazole at a starting dose of 30 mg daily, and ophthalmopathy patients were treated with high-dose intravenous methylprednisolone. TCR Vbeta CDR3 sequencing of 140 or so peripheral blood samples (roughly 43 ophthalmopathy, 75 hyperthyroidism and roughly 17 progressor patients) is reported in the paper.

The full study reports these points: In validation, the model predicted progression to ophthalmopathy with 55% to 71% sensitivity and 72% to 75% specificity, a median of around 6.6 months before onset. Most expanded thyroid clonotypes (frequency above 0.001) were also detected in blood, a finding suggesting that blood repertoires may reflect thyroid immune responses. No statistical method was used to fix the sample size in advance, and group allocation was not hidden from the investigators. In cross-validation, a model built on a 13 V-J signature told ophthalmopathy apart from stable hyperthyroidism with roughly 87% sensitivity and roughly 82% specificity, and in testing the same model reached 80%/75%.

Stable Graves' hyperthyroidism was defined as the absence of progression to ophthalmopathy over 18 months of follow-up. Hyperthyroidism patients were newly diagnosed, had a disease duration of under 2 months, and were aged 18 to 65 years. Any patient with an uncontrolled infection, another autoimmune disease, pregnancy or lactation was excluded. Clinical symptoms, serum thyroxine and TRAb, thyroid ultrasound, and orbital computed tomography formed the basis for the diagnoses. PBMCs were separated from 8 to 10 ml of fresh peripheral blood using Ficoll-Paque density gradient centrifugation. Total RNA was extracted using Trizol reagent, and RNA quality was assessed on an Agilent 2100 Bioanalyzer. There are 15 amino acids in the CDR3, from cysteine to phenylalanine inclusive. Only the CDR3 DNA is retained, 45 bases long and in frame from the first base. CDR1 and CDR2 are drawn from the germline V gene: SGHVS, FQNEAQ. V is clipped by 5 bases and J by 1 base, and the sequence between their germline boundaries is 12 bases long.

The rearranged chain carries TRBV7-8 and TRBJ1-5; 5 matching bases give a weak D call of TRBD1. The source of this sequence is a woman between 18 and 29 years old with Graves' hyperthyroidism. The specimen was blood. The CDR3 is CASSPPRDSNQPQHF. The sequenced DNA is TGTGCCAGCAGCCCACCCCGGGACAGCAATCAGCCCCAGCATTTT.